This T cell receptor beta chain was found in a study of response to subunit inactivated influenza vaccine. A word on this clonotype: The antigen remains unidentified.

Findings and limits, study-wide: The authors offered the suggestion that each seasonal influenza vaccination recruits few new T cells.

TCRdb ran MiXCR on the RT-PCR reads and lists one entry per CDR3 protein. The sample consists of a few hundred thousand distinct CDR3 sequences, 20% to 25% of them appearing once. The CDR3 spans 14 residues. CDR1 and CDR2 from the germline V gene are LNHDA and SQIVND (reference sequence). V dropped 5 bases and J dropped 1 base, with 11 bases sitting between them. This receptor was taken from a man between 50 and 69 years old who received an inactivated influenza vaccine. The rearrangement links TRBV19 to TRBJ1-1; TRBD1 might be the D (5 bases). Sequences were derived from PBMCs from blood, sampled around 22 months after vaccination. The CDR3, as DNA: TGTGCCAGTAGTCTCGGGACGACGAACACTGAAGCTTTCTTT. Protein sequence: CASSLGTTNTEAFF. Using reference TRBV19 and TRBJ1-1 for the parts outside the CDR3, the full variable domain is DGGITQSPKYLFRKEGQNVTLSCEQNLNHDAMYWYRQDPGQGLRLIYYSQIVNDFQKGDIAEGYSVSREKKESFPLTVTSAQKNPTAFYLCASSLGTTNTEAFFGQGTRLTVV.